This entry lists 21 T cell receptor beta chains sequenced from one sample in a study of shared clonotypes between healthy human individuals. Positive CCR7 selection of CD45RO-negative cells yielded the naive CD8 cells, and terminally differentiated effector memory CD45RA+ cells were excluded. The repertoire was sequenced with immunoSEQ multiplex PCR; TCRdb's copy has only in-frame clones and lacks some. The sample contains more than 550,000 clones, just over 90% of which appear only once. Input material: naive CD8+ T cells sorted from blood. The receptors originated from a young man in good health.

The chain is built from TRBV2 and TRBJ2-5; D remains unclear. The V gene's germline CDR1 is SNHLY and CDR2 FYNNEI. V lost 3 bases, J lost 4 bases, and 3 bases lay in between. CDR3 length: 11 amino acids. CDR3 nucleotide sequence: TGTGCCAGCAGTGACGGAGAGACCCAGTACTTC. Protein sequence: CASSDGETQYF.

There are a few counts of this clone. V and J are TRBV6-4 and TRBJ1-5; D uncertain. Trimming cost V 10 bases and J 5 bases, with 21 bases left between them. Germline lookup yields CDR1 MRHNA and CDR2 SNTAGT. The length of the CDR3 is 15 residues. CDR3 protein: CATSWSGDKHQPQHF. Here the CDR3 DNA reads TGTGCCACAAGTTGGAGTGGAGACAAACATCAGCCCCAGCATTTT.

The chain carries TRBV5-1 and TRBJ2-1; D perhaps matches TRBD2 (5 bases). V was pared by 4 bases and J by 7 bases, with 18 bases between. Germline CDR1 and CDR2: SGHRS and YFSETQ. This CDR3 region has 15 residues. The CDR3 DNA sequence: TGCGCCAGCAGCCCGGGAATGGGCCAAAGGAATGAGCAGTTCTTC. This translates into CASSPGMGQRNEQFF.

Of note for this clone: This CDR3 is also generated by other DNA sequences in the sample. This sequence joins TRBV27 and TRBJ2-7; unclear D gene. CDR1 and CDR2 (germline): MNHEY, SMNVEV (reference sequence). The CDR3 is made up of 11 amino acids. V was shortened by 5 bases and J by 3 bases, with 5 bases between the two germline ends. The CDR3 region is CASSTGYEQYF. The CDR3 DNA reads as TGTGCCAGCAGTACGGGCTACGAGCAGTACTTC.

The chain combines TRBV6-5 with TRBJ1-2, with D maybe TRBD1 (5 bases). The CDR3 extends over 14 amino acids. Germline assignment: CDR1 MNHEY and CDR2 SVGAGI. The germline V and J ends were trimmed by 0 bases and 4 bases, with 9 bases remaining between them. DNA of the CDR3: TGTGCCAGCAGTTACTCCACAGGACTCTATGGCTACACCTTC. Translation: CASSYSTGLYGYTF.

The genes are TRBV19 and TRBJ2-1; maybe TRBD2 (6 bases). V lost 5 bases and J lost 0, with 11 bases in between. This CDR3 comprises 15 residues. Germline CDR1 is LNHDA and CDR2 is SQIVND (reference sequence). The CDR3 DNA is TGTGCCAGTAGTCATGGGGGGAGCTCCTACAATGAGCAGTTCTTC. Protein: CASSHGGSSYNEQFF.

Written as DNA, the CDR3 is TGTGCCAGCAGCTTACACGGCGGGGAGACCCAGTACTTC. Residues: CASSLHGGETQYF. V usage is TRBV7-9 and J usage is TRBJ2-5, with a possible D match to TRBD2 (5 bases). CDR1 is SEHNR, CDR2 FQNEAQ, per germline (reference sequence). CDR3 length: 13 amino acids. Trimming cost V 2 bases and J 5 bases, with 9 bases left between them. The full variable domain, completed using reference TRBV7-9 and TRBJ2-5, is DTGVSQNPRHKITKRGQNVTFRCDPISEHNRLYWYRQTLGQGPEFLTYFQNEAQLEKSRLLSDRFSAERPKGSFSTLEIQRTEQGDSAMYLCASSLHGGETQYFGPGTRLLVL.

The chain combines TRBV2 with TRBJ2-3; D is possibly TRBD2 (6 bases). Trimming cost V 2 bases and J 2 bases, with 14 bases left between them. The CDR3 is 16 residues long. Germline V gives CDR1 SNHLY, CDR2 FYNNEI. CDR3 residues: CASSEPPGVITDTQYF. The CDR3 nucleotides are TGTGCCAGCAGTGAACCCCCGGGAGTCATCACAGATACGCAGTATTTT.

The chain carries TRBV12-5 and TRBJ2-2; D is ambiguous. Trimming shortened V by 4 bases and J by 5 bases, and 14 bases separated the two germline ends. The CDR3 has 15 residues. Germline V CDR1 and CDR2: LGHNT, FRNRAP. CDR3 loop: CASGSGQSRTGELFF. The DNA of the CDR3 is TGTGCTAGTGGTTCGGGTCAATCGAGGACCGGGGAGCTGTTTTTT.

This sequence joins TRBV6-5 and TRBJ1-1, with TRBD1 as a possible D gene (6 bases). Trimming removed 2 bases from V and 1 base from J, with 8 bases in between. The CDR3 covers 14 residues. Per germline, CDR1 MNHEY and CDR2 SVGAGI. CDR3 sequence (DNA): TGTGCCAGCAGTTACGACAGGCCGAACACTGAAGCTTTCTTT. Amino acids: CASSYDRPNTEAFF.

The chain uses TRBV2 and TRBJ2-3; possibly TRBD2 for D (5 bases). The length of the CDR3 is 17 residues. Germline values: CDR1 SNHLY, CDR2 FYNNEI. V dropped 6 bases and J dropped 0 bases, with 19 bases sitting between them. CDR3 loop: CASRDFSTGTSTDTQYF. The CDR3 bases are TGTGCCAGCAGGGACTTTAGTACGGGAACCAGCACAGATACGCAGTATTTT.

The table lists this clone with a few counts. The gene calls are TRBV27 and TRBJ2-5; 8 nucleotides align to TRBD2. J lost 4 bases, V lost 5 bases, and 6 bases had no gene match. The CDR3 has 14 amino acids. CDR1 MNHEY and CDR2 SMNVEV come from the germline V gene (reference sequence). CDR3 nucleotide sequence: TGTGCCAGCAGTGATAGCGGGGAAGCAGAGACCCAGTACTTC. Amino acids: CASSDSGEAETQYF.

The J gene is TRBJ2-5, the V gene TRBV10-3; 8 bases fit TRBD1. There are 14 residues in the CDR3. Losses at the gene ends were 4 bases for V and 6 bases for J; bases not matched to a gene: 7. Germline assignment: CDR1 ENHRY and CDR2 SYGVKD. The CDR3 loop reads CAISAGWDRKTQYF. CDR3 DNA sequence: TGTGCCATCAGTGCTGGATGGGACAGGAAGACCCAGTACTTC.

The genes are TRBV11-2 and TRBJ2-7; the D is unclear. The CDR3 sequence is 12 residues long. From germline, CDR1 is SGHAT and CDR2 FQNNGV. With 1 base removed from V and 3 bases from J, the gap between germline ends came to 4 bases. The CDR3 DNA follows: TGTGCCAGCAGCTTAGTCCGCTACGAGCAGTACTTC. It codes for CASSLVRYEQYF.

V usage is TRBV6-5 and J usage is TRBJ1-5, with 8 nucleotides matching TRBD1. Germline-derived CDR1 and CDR2 are MNHEY and SVGAGI. V shed 10 bases and J 4 bases; nucleotides not matched to a gene: 9. The CDR3 length is 14 residues. The CDR3 DNA reads as TGTGCCACCGGGAGGAACAGGGGGAATCAGCCCCAGCATTTT. Its translation is CATGRNRGNQPQHF.

Written as DNA, the CDR3 is TGTGCTAGTGGTTTGGTATTCAGGGGCCGGCAGACCCAGTACTTC. Encoded protein: CASGLVFRGRQTQYF. V is TRBV12-5 and J is TRBJ2-5; a weak D match, TRBD1 (6 bases). The CDR3 consists of 15 residues. V was cut by 0 bases and J by 6 bases, with 14 bases left in between. The germline V gene has CDR1 LGHNT and CDR2 FRNRAP.

This rearrangement joins TRBV9 to TRBJ2-1; 8 positions agree with TRBD2. Trimming at V came to 3 bases and at J to 7 bases, leaving 12 bases not matched to a gene. Germline CDR1 is SGDLS and CDR2 is YYNGEE. The CDR3 covers 16 residues. The CDR3 sequence is CASSGGTSGVRNEQFF. CDR3 bases: TGTGCCAGCAGCGGGGGAACTAGCGGAGTGCGGAATGAGCAGTTCTTC.

V gene TRBV4-3 combines with J gene TRBJ2-7, with unresolved D. CDR3 length equals 13 residues. The germline V and J ends were trimmed by 0 bases and 3 bases, with 6 bases remaining between them. From germline, CDR1 is LGHNA and CDR2 YSLEER. The CDR3 sequence is CASSQDLIYEQYF. CDR3 DNA sequence: TGCGCCAGCAGCCAAGACTTAATCTACGAGCAGTACTTC.

The J gene is TRBJ2-2, the V gene TRBV7-3, with 8 bases that match TRBD2. This CDR3 has 16 residues. The V and J ends lost 1 base and 2 bases, in that order; junction bases with no gene match: 3. From germline, CDR1 is SGHTA and CDR2 FQGTGA. The CDR3: CASSLSTSGNTGELFF. As DNA, the CDR3 is TGTGCCAGCAGCTTAAGCACTAGCGGCAACACCGGGGAGCTGTTTTTT.

J is TRBJ2-7 and V is TRBV5-4, with a possible D match to TRBD1 (5 bases). V lost 4 bases to trimming and J lost 5 bases, with 13 bases between them. CDR3 size: 13 residues. Germline V gene data show CDR1 as SGHNT and CDR2 as YYREEE (reference sequence). The CDR3 region is CASSGAGPDEQYF. The CDR3 nucleotides are TGTGCCAGCAGCGGGGCAGGGCCTGACGAGCAGTACTTC.

This chain joins TRBV7-8 and TRBJ1-5, with D possibly being TRBD1 (5 bases). Trimming shortened V by 5 bases and J by 2 bases, and 7 bases separated the two germline ends. The CDR3 has 13 amino acids. Germline CDR1 reads SGHVS; CDR2 reads FQNEAQ. The CDR3 DNA is TGTGCCAGCAGCCAAGGGGGCAATCAGCCCCAGCATTTT. Amino acid sequence: CASSQGGNQPQHF.